The source of this TCR beta chain is a study of blood T cells in healthy people across ages (dated by TCRdb to between 2015 and 2017). With regard to the full study: Template switching captured roughly one uniquely barcoded TCR beta cDNA molecule per two T cells in model experiments. Age-related changes in TCR beta repertoire diversity were measured in the study by deep sequencing normalized with unique cDNA molecular identifiers. The donors were split into four age groups: young (average about 15 years), middle-aged (39), aged (approximately 60) and long-lived (approximately 89). For two donors (one aged 18 to 29 and one aged 80 or older), the study analyzed two additional independent replicas of 1 million unique cDNA reads from the same blood draw. To avoid experimental bias, donors of different ages were spread randomly across the sequencing lanes.

At the junction V is shortened by 3 bases and J by 2 bases, with 10 bases in between. Via the germline V gene, CDR1 is KGHSH and CDR2 LQKENI. Spanning cysteine to phenylalanine, the CDR3 consists of 14 amino acids. The only DNA kept is the CDR3, 42 bases in frame from the first base. Concerning this clonotype itself: Its antigen specificity is not known. Base qualities are missing; no much larger clone stands one base away.

Systemically healthy Caucasian individuals from Russia, approximately 39 in total and aged about 6 to 90 years, were included as donors. Each donor gave 9.5 to 10 milliliters of peripheral blood, drawn into EDTA-treated Vacutainer tubes. Ficoll-Paque density-gradient centrifugation was used to isolate PBMCs, with at least 6 million per sample. Trizol reagent was used to extract total RNA from PBMCs, with at least 5.5 micrograms per sample. The percentages of naive CD45RAhigh/CD27high T cells were determined by flow cytometry on a PBMC aliquot from every donor. Overall study outcomes, separate from this receptor: The percentage of naive T cells measured by flow cytometry correlated strongly with observed TCR beta diversity. As age increased, observed TCR beta diversity per million T cells dropped in a roughly linear way, and a significant reduction was already evident by age roughly 36. The long-lived group showed more naive CD4+ T cells, fewer expanded clones and increased TCR diversity than the aged group, suggesting age selection. Because profiling used bulk unsorted PBMCs, naive and antigen-experienced compartments could not be compared conclusively. Because donor CMV infection status was unknown, age-related changes in expanded clonotypes were potentially confounded. Estimates of total diversity based on one million sequenced T cells were considered lower bounds and underestimates.

Library generation was performed with 5' RACE. These reads were obtained on an Illumina HiSeq 2500. The second PCR ran for roughly 7 to 11 cycles and used a J-beta primer mix along with a sample-barcoded 5' primer. A unique molecular identifier was introduced onto each TCR beta cDNA molecule by a template-switch 5' adaptor carrying 12 random nucleotides. At least 2.5 million CDR3-containing paired-end reads were obtained from each sample. All of the RNA was converted into first-strand cDNA using the Mint cDNA synthesis kit, with a TRBC-specific oligonucleotide serving as the primer. Following uracil-DNA glycosylase treatment, all cDNA underwent a first 18-cycle PCR with the universal primers M1SS and BC2_uni_R. The paper's data handling went like this. For normalization, 1 million high-quality reads, each with a distinct molecular identifier, were randomly selected from each sample. Reads sharing molecular identifiers were discarded rather than binned into consensus sequences. CDR3 identification, clonotype clustering and error correction used MiTCR with a Q25 quality threshold and the strictest error-elimination algorithm. A nonparametric unseen species model using Euler transformation provided a lower-bound estimate of total TCR beta diversity. The public reads were quality trimmed at Q25 with fastp and then assembled into clones with MiXCR by TCRdb, keeping productive beta chains. Rows are combined by CDR3 protein, so each entry shows the most common genes and DNA. These V and J calls rely on TCRdb rather than the paper's analysis. The sample records fewer than 900,000 distinct CDR3 sequences, 45% to 50% of which are singletons. The ten largest clones take up about 32% of the sample.

The receptor chain draws on TRBV18 and TRBJ2-5; the D gene is possibly TRBD1 or TRBD2, with 5 bases matching each. Material for sequencing was blood. The clonotype comes from a woman in her sixties in good health. The CDR3 protein sequence reads: CASSPGGTQETQYF. In nucleotides, the sequence is TGTGCCAGCTCACCTGGGGGAACACAAGAGACCCAGTACTTC.